A single T cell receptor (beta chain) is shown here with its context. Its antigen is not known. PCR primers comprised 60 Vbeta and 13 Jbeta primers. Sequenced by immunoSEQ multiplex PCR; TCRdb stores in-frame clones only, minus some. The sample yields around 90,000 clones, 82% seen once. The germline V and J ends were trimmed by 1 base and 4 bases, with 8 bases remaining between them. Germline-derived CDR1 and CDR2 are SGDLS and YYNGEE. This CDR3 is built from 14 residues. The data derive from a study of cytomegalovirus exposure and HLA in healthy donors. Broader study findings: A later analysis by the authors found several of the most significant clusters apparently linked to common viral pathogens. Presence/absence analysis assumed near-uniform sequencing depth across donors.

The TCR comes from a man aged 50-59 years in good health and CMV-seronegative. The V and J genes are TRBV9 and TRBJ2-2; D unresolved. Material: PBMCs. The CDR3 region is CASSVSLGTGELFF. The CDR3 region has the DNA TGTGCCAGCAGCGTATCCCTAGGCACCGGGGAGCTGTTTTTT.